This entry lists 26 T cell receptor beta chains sequenced from one sample in a study of cytomegalovirus exposure and HLA in healthy donors. Primers: 60 Vbeta forward and 13 Jbeta reverse. Only in-frame clones appear in the TCRdb table, and some are missing; sequencing was by immunoSEQ multiplex PCR. Counted here are about 94,000 clones, roughly 80% occurring once; the ten biggest clones make up roughly 7.1%. Sample: PBMCs. The receptors stem from a man aged 40-49 years in good health and CMV-seropositive.

The gene calls are TRBV10-3 and TRBJ2-3, with 10 bases lining up with TRBD2. V trimming: 7 bases; J trimming: 10 bases; junction bases outside the gene matches: 8. The CDR3 consists of 13 residues. CDR1 and CDR2 from the germline V gene are ENHRY and SYGVKD. CDR3 sequence reads: CAINGLAEAPQYF. In DNA form, the CDR3 reads TGTGCCATCAATGGACTAGCGGAGGCCCCGCAGTATTTT.

The gene calls are TRBV28 and TRBJ1-4, with 7 bases fitting TRBD1. The CDR3 loop spans 14 amino acids. Looked up from germline, CDR1 is MDHEN and CDR2 is SYDVKM. J was trimmed by 5 bases and V by 6 bases; bases with no gene match: 6. CDR3 nucleotide sequence: TGTGCCAGCAGCCCGGGACAGCAAAATGAAAAACTGTTTTTT. Its translation: CASSPGQQNEKLFF.

The rearrangement uses TRBV7-2 and TRBJ2-7, with D maybe TRBD1 (5 bases). In germline, CDR1 is SGHTA, CDR2 FQGNSA. The V end lost 5 bases, the J end lost 0 bases, and 20 bases lay between the germline ends. The CDR3 spans 17 residues. The CDR3 nucleotides read TGTGCCAGCAGCCCTATTGGTGGGGCAAGTTCCTCCTACGAGCAGTACTTC. As protein: CASSPIGGASSSYEQYF.

The CDR3 here is CASTELHRDVRETQYF. The CDR3 DNA reads TGTGCCAGCACCGAACTCCACAGGGACGTCAGGGAGACCCAGTACTTC. The chain recombines TRBV13 with TRBJ2-5, with D possibly TRBD1 on 6 matching bases. This CDR3 has 16 residues. Germline V gene lookup returns CDR1 PRHDT and CDR2 FYEKMQ (reference sequence). Trimming took 7 bases from V and 5 from J, leaving 23 bases between them.

The gene calls are TRBV6-1 and TRBJ2-5; 9 bases match TRBD1. CDR1 and CDR2 from the germline V gene are MNHNS and SASEGT. Trimming cost V 4 bases and J 3 bases; bases outside gene matches: 9. CDR3 length: 16 amino acids. CDR3: CASSGFAGTGKETQYF. CDR3 nucleotides: TGTGCCAGCAGTGGATTCGCCGGGACAGGGAAAGAGACCCAGTACTTC.

The chain is built from TRBV18 and TRBJ2-7, with 9 bases fitting TRBD1. V lost 4 bases and J lost 3; bases outside the gene matches: 7. The CDR3 length is 15 residues. CDR1 is KGHSH and CDR2 is LQKENI in the germline V gene. The CDR3 sequence: CASSRLEGQGYEQYF. The DNA of the CDR3 is TGTGCCAGCTCACGACTGGAGGGACAGGGCTACGAGCAGTACTTC.

V is TRBV9 and J is TRBJ2-5; 9 nucleotides match TRBD2. Germline CDR1 is SGDLS and CDR2 is YYNGEE. The CDR3 runs 15 residues. Trimming cost V 2 bases and J 2 bases; bases outside gene matches: 4. In DNA, the CDR3 is TGTGCCAGCAGCGTGGAAGCGGGGGGACAAGAGACCCAGTACTTC. Amino acids: CASSVEAGGQETQYF.

This clone appeared once. The chain has TRBV19 and TRBJ2-7; TRBD2 might be the D (7 bases). Germline CDR1 is LNHDA and CDR2 is SQIVND (reference sequence). Trimming pared 11 bases from V and 4 bases from J, leaving 12 bases between. The CDR3 length is 11 residues. The CDR3 spells CAQRGGYEQYF. In DNA form, the CDR3 reads TGTGCCCAGAGGGGGGGATACGAGCAGTACTTC.

This chain links TRBV7-2 with TRBJ1-2, with a weak D call TRBD1 (6 bases). Looked up from germline, CDR1 is SGHTA and CDR2 is FQGNSA. This CDR3 is 14 amino acids long. Trimming cost V 2 bases and J 5 bases, with 12 bases left between them. The CDR3 nucleotides read TGTGCCAGCAGCTTACGAACAGGGTTTTATGGCTACACCTTC. Protein: CASSLRTGFYGYTF.

This clone occurred a few times. The chain links TRBV7-9 to TRBJ2-5; D possibly corresponds to TRBD1 (6 bases). Trimming removed 1 base from V and 5 bases from J, with 11 bases in between. This CDR3 has 14 residues. The germline V gene encodes CDR1 SEHNR and CDR2 FQNEAQ (reference sequence). CDR3 loop: CASSLGGGLETQYF. In DNA form, the CDR3 reads TGTGCCAGCAGCTTAGGTGGGGGCTTGGAGACCCAGTACTTC.

This chain joins TRBV19 and TRBJ2-7, with TRBD2 identical over 10 bases. The trim removed 10 bases at V and 6 bases at J, leaving 9 bases unmatched. The V gene's germline CDR1 is LNHDA and CDR2 SQIVND (reference sequence). CDR3 length: 13 residues. CDR3 nucleotides: TGTGCCACCCAAGCGGGGGGGCAGGGCGAGCAGTACTTC. Translating gives CATQAGGQGEQYF.

This chain joins TRBV19 and TRBJ2-5; 9 nucleotides line up with TRBD2. The CDR3 has 14 residues. Germline CDR1 and CDR2: LNHDA and SQIVND (reference sequence). J lost 5 bases, V lost 8 bases, and 9 bases had no gene match. The CDR3 DNA is TGTGCCAGTGCGGGTATAGCGGGAGACGAGACCCAGTACTTC. This gives the protein CASAGIAGDETQYF.

V usage is TRBV10-3 and J usage is TRBJ2-7; TRBD1 matches 10 bases. Trimming cost V 9 bases and J 2 bases; bases outside gene matches: 7. The CDR3 is made up of 14 amino acids. The germline gives CDR1 ENHRY, CDR2 SYGVKD. Written as DNA, the CDR3 is TGTGCCATTGCCGCCGGGACAGGGGCCTACGAGCAGTACTTC. Translating it yields CAIAAGTGAYEQYF.

The V and J genes are TRBV27 and TRBJ2-5; 11 bases map to TRBD1. The CDR3 runs to 15 residues. V lost 3 bases and J lost 4; bases outside the gene matches: 4. CDR1 is MNHEY and CDR2 is SMNVEV in the germline V gene (reference sequence). DNA for the CDR3: TGTGCCAGCAGTTTTGGGACAGGGGGGGGAGAGACCCAGTACTTC. Translating it yields CASSFGTGGGETQYF.

The V and J genes are TRBV7-2 and TRBJ2-3; D not certain. With 2 bases removed from V and 3 bases from J, the gap between germline ends came to 6 bases. From germline, CDR1 is SGHTA and CDR2 FQGNSA. The CDR3 loop spans 13 amino acids. The CDR3 sequence: CASSLYYTDTQYF. The CDR3 coding sequence is TGTGCCAGCAGCTTATACTATACAGATACGCAGTATTTT.

The rearrangement joins TRBV4-1 to TRBJ2-6, with a possible D match to TRBD2 (5 bases). V was trimmed by 1 base and J by 3 bases, leaving 22 bases between them. The CDR3 runs 20 residues. Germline-derived CDR1 and CDR2 are MGHRA and YSYEKL. Written as DNA, the CDR3 is TGCGCCAGCAGCCAAGCCTTCTTGTCCGGGGTCTCGGGTGGGGCCAACGTCCTGACTTTC. Encoded protein: CASSQAFLSGVSGGANVLTF.

The V gene is TRBV27, the J gene TRBJ2-6; D remains ambiguous. This CDR3 contains 13 residues. V was shortened by 5 bases and J by 1 base, with 3 bases between the two germline ends. Germline CDR1 is MNHEY and CDR2 is SMNVEV (reference sequence). CDR3 in DNA: TGTGCCAGCAGTCCTTCTGGGGCCAACGTCCTGACTTTC. Translated, it gives CASSPSGANVLTF. Full variable domain (rest looked up from reference TRBV27 and TRBJ2-6): EAQVTQNPRYLITVTGKKLTVTCSQNMNHEYMSWYRQDPGLGLRQIYYSMNVEVTDKGDVPEGYKVSRKEKRNFPLILESPSPNQTSLYFCASSPSGANVLTFGAGSRLTVL.

This rearrangement joins TRBV19 to TRBJ2-3, with D perhaps TRBD2 (6 bases). There are 13 residues in the CDR3. The V end was cut by 5 bases, the J end by 2 bases, with 8 bases between. CDR1 is LNHDA, CDR2 SQIVND, per germline (reference sequence). CDR3 sequence (DNA): TGTGCCAGTAGTCAGCGGGCCACAGATACGCAGTATTTT. It codes for CASSQRATDTQYF.

Only one count was recorded for this clone. The chain is built from TRBV4-1 and TRBJ1-5; TRBD1 matches at 9 bases. Germline lookup yields CDR1 MGHRA and CDR2 YSYEKL. This CDR3 comprises 19 residues. Trimming at V came to 1 base and at J to 7 bases, leaving 17 bases not matched to a gene. The chain's CDR3 is CASSQVGPGGQGKNQPQHF. Here the CDR3 DNA reads TGCGCCAGCAGCCAAGTAGGTCCGGGAGGACAGGGGAAAAACCAGCCCCAGCATTTT.

The chain couples TRBV7-9 to TRBJ2-7, with 11 bases lining up with TRBD1. The CDR3 is 15 residues long. The ends lost 5 bases at V and 3 bases at J; junction bases unmatched: 6. Germline V gives CDR1 SEHNR, CDR2 FQNEAQ (reference sequence). The CDR3 region has the DNA TGTGCCAGCAGCGAGGGACAGGGGGTAATCTACGAGCAGTACTTC. It specifies CASSEGQGVIYEQYF.

CDR3 sequence: CASSLDWAGEQYF. As DNA, the CDR3 is TGTGCCAGCAGCTTAGACTGGGCGGGCGAGCAGTACTTC. V is TRBV7-9 and J is TRBJ2-7; TRBD2 is a possible D gene (5 bases). Germline loops: CDR1 SEHNR, CDR2 FQNEAQ (reference sequence). This CDR3 spans 13 amino acids. Trimming cost V 1 base and J 6 bases, with 10 bases left between them.

This chain links TRBV4-2 with TRBJ2-5; 13 bases align to TRBD2. The end of the DNA fits TRBJ2-7 better, so the J call may be wrong. CDR3 length: 15 residues. CDR1 and CDR2 from the germline V gene are LGHNA and YNFKEQ. The CDR3 DNA reads as TGTGCCAGCAGCCAAGAACTAGCGGGGGGGCTCGAGCAGTACTTC. This gives the protein CASSQELAGGLEQYF.

The rearrangement links TRBV4-3 to TRBJ2-5, with 15 positions matching TRBD2. Looked up from germline, CDR1 is LGHNA and CDR2 is YSLEER. The CDR3 has 17 residues. After removal of 5 bases from V and 3 bases from J, the junction contained 7 bases not matched to a gene. The CDR3 coding sequence is TGCGCCAGCAGCGCTAGGACTAGCGGGAGGGCCGAAGAGACCCAGTACTTC. This gives the protein CASSARTSGRAEETQYF.

This clone was seen only once. The V gene is TRBV6-5, the J gene TRBJ2-1; 11 positions match TRBD2. This CDR3 region has 13 residues. The junction had 6 bases not matched to a gene; V was cut back by 5 bases and J by 12 bases. Germline V gene lookup returns CDR1 MNHEY and CDR2 SVGAGI. The CDR3 coding sequence is TGTGCCAGCAGTGTAGCGGGAGGGCCGTTGCAGTTCTTC. It encodes CASSVAGGPLQFF.

This chain connects TRBV4-3 to TRBJ2-1, with unresolved D. This CDR3 has 15 amino acids. From germline, CDR1 is LGHNA and CDR2 YSLEER. Between the trimmed V and J ends, which lost 0 bases and 9 bases, there was a span of 15 bases. CDR3 sequence reads: CASSQDGYNSGEQFF. The CDR3 bases are TGCGCCAGCAGCCAAGACGGCTACAATTCGGGTGAGCAGTTCTTC.

The table lists this clone with a count of one. The V call is TRBV11-2, the J call TRBJ2-7; 9 bases are a match to TRBD1. The ends lost 5 bases at V and 5 bases at J; junction bases unmatched: 7. CDR1 is SGHAT and CDR2 is FQNNGV in the germline V gene. The CDR3 totals 14 residues. The CDR3 sequence is CASSLNRGRNEQYF. DNA for the CDR3: TGTGCCAGCAGCCTAAACAGGGGGCGGAACGAGCAGTACTTC.